These T cell receptor beta chains were read from a single sample in a study of shared clonotypes between healthy human individuals. Clones were read by immunoSEQ multiplex PCR, and TCRdb kept only the in-frame ones, dropping some. There are roughly 2.5 million clones in the sample; 90% to 95% occur only once, and roughly 0.15% lies in the top ten. The specimen was naive CD4+ T cells sorted from blood. The origin of the receptors is a man younger than 30 in good health. CDR3s include the opening cysteine and the closing phenylalanine or tryptophan. A D gene is named only where the DNA matches it firmly. The size field is filled for only some rows; it gives once, few, many or a size class.

>TRBJ1-1|once|TRBD1|TRBV19
TGTGCCAGTAGGCGAACAGGGGGAACTGAAGCTTTCTTT
CASRRTGGTEAFF
>TRBJ2-2|.|.|TRBV5-8
TGTGCCAGCAGCCCGACAGCCACCGGGGAGCTGTTTTTT
CASSPTATGELFF
>TRBJ1-4|once|.|TRBV5-1
TGCGCCAGCCCCTATGAGGGGTTGGGAGCAAAACTGTTTTTT
CASPYEGLGAKLFF
>TRBJ2-1|.|.|TRBV18
TGTGCCAGCTCACCACGAGCAGGGAACAATGAGCAGTTCTTC
CASSPRAGNNEQFF
>TRBJ1-2|.|.|TRBV28
TGTGCCAGCAGCGATCCTTCTCTCGCGGGGGCAGGTGGCTACACCTTC
CASSDPSLAGAGGYTF
>TRBJ2-1|.|.|TRBV5-4
TGTGCCAGCAGCTTGGGAGGGGGTGGTCCCTACAATGAGCAGTTCTTC
CASSLGGGGPYNEQFF
>TRBJ2-5|.|TRBD2|TRBV4-1
TGCGCCAGCAGCCAAGATGGGACGGGAGGGGAGACCCAGTACTTC
CASSQDGTGGETQYF
>TRBJ2-3|.|TRBD2|TRBV19
TGTGCCAGTAGTACCCGGACTAGCGGTACTAGCACAGATACGCAGTATTTT
CASSTRTSGTSTDTQYF
>TRBJ2-1|.|TRBD2|TRBV6-1
TGTGCCACCCATACTAGCGGGGGGGCTAATGAGCAGTTCTTC
CATHTSGGANEQFF
>TRBJ1-2|.|.|TRBV9
TGTGCCAGCAGCGTAGGACATCAGGAGACTTATGGCTACACCTTC
CASSVGHQETYGYTF
>TRBJ1-5|.|.|TRBV10-3
TGTGCCATCAGTGAGTCGGAGGGAAGCAATCAGCCCCAGCATTTT
CAISESEGSNQPQHF
>TRBJ1-1|.|TRBD1|TRBV28
TGTGCCAGCAGTTATGACAGGGATAGGGTGAACACTGAAGCTTTCTTT
CASSYDRDRVNTEAFF
>TRBJ1-5|.|.|TRBV7-2
TGTGCCAGCAGCTTAGACGGCCAGCCCCAGCATTTT
CASSLDGQPQHF